This TCR beta chain was identified in a study of blood T cell repertoires in COVID-19. Whole-study context: Researchers got acute and convalescent COVID-19 samples from the United States, Italy and Spain. In each case, the material was cDNA or gDNA derived from T cells, B-cell-depleted T cells, or PBMCs.

This study enrolled people aged roughly 18 to 90 from about 24 US geographic areas. Cohorts were assigned according to the clinical history that participants reported. There are 16 residues in the CDR3. Germline V gene sequence: CDR1 SGDLS, CDR2 YYNGEE. V shed 4 bases and J shed 0 bases, with 14 bases lying between them. The assay was immunoSEQ multiplex PCR, and TCRdb's table has in-frame clones only and misses some. This sample has a few hundred thousand clones; around 90% occur once, and the top ten carry around 4.5%. The sample taken for sequencing was PBMCs or T cells enriched from blood (not recorded which). This sequence joins TRBV9 and TRBJ2-1; tentatively, D is TRBD2 (6 bases). The clonotype was recovered from a woman younger than 30 with acute COVID-19. CDR3 loop: CASSIADRSSYNEQFF. DNA for the CDR3: TGTGCCAGCAGCATAGCGGATCGGAGCTCCTACAATGAGCAGTTCTTC.